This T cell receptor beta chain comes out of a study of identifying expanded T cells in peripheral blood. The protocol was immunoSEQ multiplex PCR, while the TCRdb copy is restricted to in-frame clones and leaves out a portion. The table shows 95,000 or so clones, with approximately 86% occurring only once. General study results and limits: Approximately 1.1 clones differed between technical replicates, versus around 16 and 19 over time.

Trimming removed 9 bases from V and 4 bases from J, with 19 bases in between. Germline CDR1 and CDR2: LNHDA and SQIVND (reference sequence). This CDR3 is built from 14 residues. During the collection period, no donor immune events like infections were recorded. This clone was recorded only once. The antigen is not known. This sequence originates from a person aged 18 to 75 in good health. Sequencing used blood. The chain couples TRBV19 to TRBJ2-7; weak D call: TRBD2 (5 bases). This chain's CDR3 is CASARESGRYEQYF. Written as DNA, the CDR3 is TGTGCCAGCGCCCGGGAAAGCGGAAGGTACGAGCAGTACTTC.